This T cell receptor beta chain is drawn from a study of pediatric ulcerative colitis. Regarding the study as a whole: Compared with controls, ulcerative colitis showed greater blood-rectum clone sharing. Acute severe colitis showed lower rectal diversity from clonal expansions. Two rectal clonotypes were found only in ulcerative colitis patients, all of them.

Up to 500,000 reads were sequenced per sample. Repertoires were generated with immunoSEQ multiplex PCR, while TCRdb's copy carries only in-frame clones and drops some. The sample has about 4,600 clones; roughly 92% are singletons. The V and J ends lost 1 base and 5 bases respectively, with 10 bases between them. There are 14 residues in the CDR3. The germline gives CDR1 SGHRS, CDR2 YFSETQ. Worth noting for this clone: Its antigen is not identified.

The specimen sequenced was blood. The V gene is TRBV5-1, the J gene TRBJ2-1; tentatively, D is TRBD1 (5 bases). The TCR comes from a boy aged 10-17 years who was a control in a study of pediatric ulcerative colitis. CDR3 nucleotides: TGCGCCAGCAGCTTGAGGGTCAGGGACAATGAGCAGTTCTTC. Its translation: CASSLRVRDNEQFF.